Shown below are 22 T cell receptor beta chains from a single sample sequenced in a study of cytomegalovirus exposure and HLA in healthy donors (dated by TCRdb to the late 2010s). Library preparation employed the immunoSEQ multiplex PCR assay. The multiplex PCR relied on a mix of 60 forward primers for TCR Vbeta segments and 13 reverse primers for TCR Jbeta segments. Held by TCRdb, this immuneACCESS table contains in-frame sequences only and omits some clones. Under half of the omission traces to an unresolved V gene where checked; the cause of the rest is unknown. The sample yields about 160,000 clones; around 86% were counted once. The top ten hold approximately 1% of the sample. What was sequenced was PBMCs. These receptors were taken from a girl aged 2-9 years in good health and CMV-seropositive.

CDR3 DNA sequence: TGTGCCAGCAGCCCCGGGACTAGCGGGAGGTCCCAGTTCTTC. This sequence encodes CASSPGTSGRSQFF. The chain couples TRBV7-9 to TRBJ2-1; 15 nucleotides match TRBD2. V was clipped by 5 bases and J by 13 bases; unmatched bases: 6. The V gene's germline CDR1 is SEHNR and CDR2 FQNEAQ (reference sequence). This CDR3 comprises 14 residues.

CDR3 protein: CASSQVGVYPYEQYF. As DNA, the CDR3 is TGTGCCAGCAGCCAAGTCGGGGTTTATCCCTACGAGCAGTACTTC. This chain links TRBV14 with TRBJ2-7, with TRBD2 as a possible D gene (5 bases). The CDR3 totals 15 residues. Trimming cost V 1 base and J 2 bases, with 12 bases left between them. Germline V CDR1 and CDR2: SGHDN, FVKESK.

Turning to this clone: The sample has other DNA sequences that encode this CDR3 too. V is TRBV4-1 and J is TRBJ2-7; D is uncertain. V was trimmed by 1 base and J by 2 bases, leaving 6 bases between them. Germline V lookup: CDR1 MGHRA, CDR2 YSYEKL. This CDR3 has 13 amino acids. In nucleotides, the CDR3 is TGCGCCAGCAGCCAAGGTCAAACCTACGAGCAGTACTTC. It encodes CASSQGQTYEQYF.

This clone was observed a few times. This chain uses TRBV6-1 with TRBJ2-7; tentatively, D is TRBD1 (5 bases). This CDR3 comprises 14 residues. Trimming took off 0 bases at V and 2 bases at J, with 8 bases between the two ends. Germline V gives CDR1 MNHNS, CDR2 SASEGT. This CDR3 reads CASSEATGPYEQYF. DNA for the CDR3: TGTGCCAGCAGTGAAGCTACAGGTCCCTACGAGCAGTACTTC.

The chain uses TRBV6-6 and TRBJ1-2; 8 bases are a match to TRBD1. After removal of 7 bases from V and 7 bases from J, the junction contained 8 bases not matched to a gene. Germline V gene data show CDR1 as MNHNY and CDR2 as SVGAGI (reference sequence). CDR3 size: 13 residues. In nucleotides, the CDR3 is TGTGCCAGCATCAAACAGGGGGGAGGTGGCTACACCTTC. This sequence encodes CASIKQGGGGYTF.

The chain has TRBV9 and TRBJ2-1; 8 bases line up with TRBD2. CDR1 and CDR2 (germline): SGDLS, YYNGEE. J gave up 8 bases and V 0 bases, and 4 bases lay outside the gene matches. The CDR3 length is 14 residues. The CDR3 nucleotides read TGTGCCAGCAGCGTAGGCGGGGGGCGGGATGAGCAGTTCTTC. Amino acids: CASSVGGGRDEQFF.

In its sample, this clone was seen once. This chain uses TRBV12-5 with TRBJ1-1; D remains unclear. Germline-derived CDR1 and CDR2 are LGHNT and FRNRAP. The V end lost 1 base, the J end lost 1 base, and 7 bases lay between the germline ends. The length of the CDR3 is 14 residues. The CDR3 reads CASGLDSPNTEAFF. For the CDR3, the DNA is TGTGCTAGTGGTTTGGACAGCCCGAACACTGAAGCTTTCTTT.

The sample holds a few counts of this clone. This same CDR3 is encoded by further DNA sequences in the sample. The CDR3 is CASSPEGANTEAFF. For the CDR3, the DNA is TGTGCCAGCAGTCCGGAAGGGGCGAACACTGAAGCTTTCTTT. The chain is built from TRBV7-6 and TRBJ1-1, with a tentative D call TRBD1 (5 bases). Trimming shortened V by 6 bases and J by 1 base, and 12 bases separated the two germline ends. Germline V gives CDR1 SGHVS, CDR2 FNYEAQ. CDR3 length: 14 residues.

The J gene is TRBJ2-7, the V gene TRBV6-5, with 7 bases identical to TRBD1. CDR1 is MNHEY, CDR2 SVGAGI, per germline. V dropped 4 bases and J dropped 3; count of bases not matched to a gene: 6. The CDR3 is 14 residues long. CDR3 in amino acids: CASSSWDRLYEQYF. CDR3 bases: TGTGCCAGCAGTTCCTGGGACAGACTCTACGAGCAGTACTTC.

In its sample, this clone was seen once. V usage is TRBV4-1 and J usage is TRBJ1-1; 10 bases match TRBD1. J lost 2 bases, V lost 0 bases, and 3 bases had no gene match. Per the germline V gene, CDR1 is MGHRA and CDR2 is YSYEKL. The CDR3 has 16 residues. DNA for the CDR3: TGCGCCAGCAGCCAAGAGGGGACAGGGGTAAACACTGAAGCTTTCTTT. Its protein product is CASSQEGTGVNTEAFF.

The chain recombines TRBV28 with TRBJ1-1, with D hard to call. Per germline, CDR1 MDHEN and CDR2 SYDVKM. Trimming stripped 5 bases from V and 4 bases from J, with 17 bases between. The CDR3 has 15 residues. The CDR3 reads CASSKEGRVGTEAFF. Written as DNA, the CDR3 is TGTGCCAGCAGTAAGGAGGGTAGGGTGGGCACTGAAGCTTTCTTT.

The chain combines TRBV9 with TRBJ1-3, with 9 positions matching TRBD1. Germline-derived CDR1 and CDR2 are SGDLS and YYNGEE. CDR3 length: 15 residues. V shed 3 bases and J 4 bases; nucleotides not matched to a gene: 5. CDR3 region: CASSETGGLGNTIYF. The CDR3 nucleotides read TGTGCCAGCAGCGAAACAGGGGGCCTAGGAAACACCATATATTTT.

The chain is built from TRBV28 and TRBJ2-7; 8 bases are a match to TRBD1. The V segment lost 5 bases and the J segment 6 bases; nucleotides outside the gene matches: 12. The CDR3 covers 15 residues. The germline V gene has CDR1 MDHEN and CDR2 SYDVKM. The CDR3: CASSPRRTGIREQYF. CDR3 DNA sequence: TGTGCCAGCAGTCCCCGTCGGACAGGGATACGCGAGCAGTACTTC.

The chain is built from TRBV2 and TRBJ2-6; tentatively, D is TRBD1 (5 bases). V lost 6 bases and J lost 1, with 13 bases in between. Germline CDR1 SNHLY, CDR2 FYNNEI. The CDR3 is made up of 16 amino acids. This CDR3 reads CASRGSRDSGANVLTF. DNA for the CDR3: TGTGCCAGCAGGGGTTCCAGGGATTCTGGGGCCAACGTCCTGACTTTC.

The chain employs TRBV11-2 and TRBJ2-2; 7 bases fit TRBD2. The germline V gene encodes CDR1 SGHAT and CDR2 FQNNGV. This CDR3 has 14 amino acids. V lost 7 bases and J lost 3; bases outside the gene matches: 5. The CDR3 DNA reads as TGTGCCAGCACCCGTAGCGGGTACACCGGGGAGCTGTTTTTT. Protein sequence: CASTRSGYTGELFF. Drawing the rest from reference TRBV11-2 and TRBJ2-2, the complete variable domain is EAGVAQSPRYKIIEKRQSVAFWCNPISGHATLYWYQQILGQGPKLLIQFQNNGVVDDSQLPKDRFSAERLKGVDSTLKIQPAKLEDSAVYLCASTRSGYTGELFFGEGSRLTVL.

The chain recombines TRBV2 with TRBJ2-7; TRBD2 aligns across 12 bases. Unmatched junction bases numbered 9, after V lost 7 bases and J lost 5 bases. Germline CDR1 and CDR2: SNHLY and FYNNEI. This CDR3 region has 15 residues. CDR3 in DNA: TGTGCCAGCAATCCTAGCGGGAGGGCTCCCGACGAGCAGTACTTC. The encoded protein is CASNPSGRAPDEQYF.

V is TRBV2 and J is TRBJ1-5; tentative D call: TRBD1 (6 bases). The CDR3 totals 15 residues. V was clipped by 5 bases and J by 2 bases, with 13 bases between them. Germline assignment: CDR1 SNHLY and CDR2 FYNNEI. The chain's CDR3 is CASSQRGGGNQPQHF. The CDR3 bases are TGTGCCAGCAGTCAAAGGGGGGGTGGCAATCAGCCCCAGCATTTT.

The chain carries TRBV5-4 and TRBJ2-5; the D gene is possibly TRBD2 (6 bases). V was trimmed by 2 bases and J by 3 bases, leaving 11 bases between them. Germline V gene sequence: CDR1 SGHNT, CDR2 YYREEE (reference sequence). The CDR3 has 14 residues. As DNA, the CDR3 is TGTGCCAGCAGCTTTGGCGGGGCCGAAGAGACCCAGTACTTC. Its translation: CASSFGGAEETQYF.

The V gene is TRBV27, the J gene TRBJ2-1; 10 bases map to TRBD2. This CDR3 contains 15 residues. The germline CDR1 and CDR2 sequences are MNHEY and SMNVEV (reference sequence). V was pared by 1 base and J by 9 bases, with 6 bases of the junction left unmatched. CDR3 sequence reads: CASSLFPSGSSEQFF. CDR3 nucleotide sequence: TGTGCCAGCAGTTTATTTCCTAGCGGGAGTTCTGAGCAGTTCTTC.

This sequence joins TRBV5-1 and TRBJ1-1, with 8 bases identical to TRBD1. In germline, CDR1 is SGHRS, CDR2 YFSETQ. J gave up 5 bases and V 3 bases, and 3 bases lay outside the gene matches. The CDR3 length is 13 residues. Here the CDR3 reads CASSWRQGTEAFF. The CDR3 coding sequence is TGCGCCAGCAGCTGGAGACAGGGGACTGAAGCTTTCTTT.

The chain carries TRBV28 and TRBJ2-5, with TRBD2 identical over 7 bases. The CDR3 spans 20 residues. J was trimmed by 7 bases and V by 6 bases; bases with no gene match: 29. Germline V gene sequence: CDR1 MDHEN, CDR2 SYDVKM. CDR3 nucleotides: TGTGCCAGCAGCCCCCTCTATCTTTGGGGGAGGGAGAAGACCCAGGTGACCCAGTACTTC. Translating it yields CASSPLYLWGREKTQVTQYF.

This clone turned up a few times. The genes are TRBV4-2 and TRBJ2-2, with 7 bases identical to TRBD1. The CDR3 sequence is 18 residues long. Germline V gene data show CDR1 as LGHNA and CDR2 as YNFKEQ. V lost 1 base and J lost 0; bases outside the gene matches: 8. The CDR3 DNA reads TGTGCCAGCAGCCAAGTTGGGACAGCCAACGCGAACACCGGGGAGCTGTTTTTT. This gives the protein CASSQVGTANANTGELFF.